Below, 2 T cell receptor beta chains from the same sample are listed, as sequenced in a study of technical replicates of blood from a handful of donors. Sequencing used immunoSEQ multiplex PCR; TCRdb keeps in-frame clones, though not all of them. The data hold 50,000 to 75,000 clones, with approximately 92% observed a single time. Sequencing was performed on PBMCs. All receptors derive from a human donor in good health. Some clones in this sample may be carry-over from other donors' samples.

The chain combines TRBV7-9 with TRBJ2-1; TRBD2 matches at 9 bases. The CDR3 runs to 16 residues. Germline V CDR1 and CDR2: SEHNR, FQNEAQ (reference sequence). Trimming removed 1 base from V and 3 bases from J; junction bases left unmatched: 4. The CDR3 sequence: CASSLGSGRFYNEQFF. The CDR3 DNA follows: TGTGCCAGCAGCTTAGGGAGCGGGAGGTTCTACAATGAGCAGTTCTTC.

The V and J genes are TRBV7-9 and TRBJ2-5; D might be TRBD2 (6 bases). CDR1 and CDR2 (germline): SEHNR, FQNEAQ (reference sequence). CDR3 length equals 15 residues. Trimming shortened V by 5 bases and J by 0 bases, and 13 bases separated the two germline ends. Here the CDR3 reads CASSRGATYQETQYF. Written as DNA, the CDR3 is TGTGCCAGCAGCCGCGGGGCTACCTACCAAGAGACCCAGTACTTC.